These 23 T cell receptor beta chains were all obtained from the same sample, sequenced in a study of CD8 T cells in ankylosing spondylitis. TCRdb fed the 5' RACE reads into MiXCR, producing one record per CDR3 protein. The top ten hold about 6.8% of the sample, which has 200,000 to 250,000 distinct CDR3 sequences, approximately 12% seen once. The specimen sequenced was blood, either unsorted or a sorted T cell fraction (not recorded which). The receptors come from a male donor with ankylosing spondylitis or in good health (not recorded which).

The V gene is TRBV18, the J gene TRBJ2-1, with D perhaps TRBD1 (6 bases). Germline V gene data show CDR1 as KGHSH and CDR2 as LQKENI. The CDR3 spans 15 residues. V lost 3 bases and J lost 14, with 23 bases in between. The CDR3 nucleotides read TGTGCCAGCTCACCTACCACAGGGTCAACGGAGAAGGAGTTCTTC. Amino acid sequence: CASSPTTGSTEKEFF.

This clonotype was observed a few times. V usage is TRBV29-1 and J usage is TRBJ2-7, with TRBD1 as a possible D gene (5 bases). V was clipped by 4 bases and J by 2 bases, with 12 bases between them. Germline values: CDR1 SQVTM, CDR2 ANQGSEA. The CDR3 is made up of 13 amino acids. CDR3 amino acids: CSVVGQKTYEQYF. DNA for the CDR3: TGCAGCGTTGTGGGGCAGAAGACCTACGAGCAGTACTTC.

This clonotype was picked up many times. The rearrangement joins TRBV6-1 to TRBJ2-7; TRBD1 matches 8 bases. Germline V lookup: CDR1 MNHNS, CDR2 SASEGT. V was pared by 7 bases and J by 2 bases, with 10 bases of the junction left unmatched. CDR3 length: 15 residues. As DNA, the CDR3 is TGTGCCAGCAAAGTCCGAGACAGGGGCACCTACGAGCAGTACTTC. Protein product: CASKVRDRGTYEQYF.

The table lists this clonotype with many counts. This chain connects TRBV6-4 to TRBJ1-1, with TRBD1 as a possible D gene (5 bases). Germline assignment: CDR1 MRHNA and CDR2 SNTAGT. The ends were cut back, 7 bases at V and 3 bases at J, with 12 bases in the middle. The CDR3 totals 13 residues. The CDR3 spells CASMVQADTEAFF. CDR3 DNA: TGTGCCAGCATGGTACAGGCTGACACTGAAGCTTTCTTT.

The chain recombines TRBV3-1 with TRBJ1-4, with D uncertain. Germline V gene lookup returns CDR1 LGHDT and CDR2 YNNKEL (reference sequence). This CDR3 region has 13 residues. Trimming pared 1 base from V and 10 bases from J, leaving 10 bases between. CDR3 sequence reads: CASSQGRTGKLFF. DNA for the CDR3: TGTGCCAGCAGCCAAGGACGGACCGGAAAACTGTTTTTT. Based on the CDR3 plus reference TRBV3-1 and TRBJ1-4, the full variable domain is DTAVSQTPKYLVTQMGNDKSIKCEQNLGHDTMYWYKQDSKKFLKIMFSYNNKELIINETVPNRFSPKSPDKAHLNLHINSLELGDSAVYFCASSQGRTGKLFFGSGTQLSVL.

This clonotype was counted ten times or more. The rearrangement joins TRBV3-1 to TRBJ1-4, with 10 bases aligning to TRBD1. Per germline, CDR1 LGHDT and CDR2 YNNKEL (reference sequence). The CDR3 spans 16 residues. Trimming at V came to 4 bases and at J to 8 bases, leaving 10 bases not matched to a gene. The CDR3 sequence: CASSLGAGTGDEKLFF. CDR3 DNA sequence: TGTGCCAGCAGCCTCGGGGCCGGGACAGGGGACGAAAAACTGTTTTTT.

This clonotype was counted a few times. The CDR3 region has the DNA TGCAGTGCGGACGGCGGGGGGGCCCACAATGAGCAGTTCTTC. Translation: CSADGGGAHNEQFF. The chain joins TRBV20-1 to TRBJ2-1, with 9 bases aligning to TRBD2. V shed 6 bases and J 5 bases; nucleotides not matched to a gene: 8. This CDR3 region has 14 residues. Germline V gene data show CDR1 as DFQATT and CDR2 as SNEGSKA (reference sequence).

This clonotype was counted at least ten times. The chain recombines TRBV24-1 with TRBJ2-5; D might be TRBD2 (6 bases). CDR1 and CDR2 from the germline V gene are KGHDR and SFDVKD. Trimming removed 9 bases at V and 2 bases at J, with 12 bases between. The CDR3 is 13 residues long. CDR3: CATSSGGQETQYF. Here the CDR3 DNA reads TGTGCCACCTCTTCCGGGGGTCAAGAGACCCAGTACTTC.

Concerning this clonotype itself: A much larger clonotype is one base distant, so this may be a read error. The chain uses TRBV5-1 and TRBJ2-6; the D is unclear. Germline V lookup: CDR1 SGHRS, CDR2 YFSETQ. The CDR3 has 15 residues. CDR3 coding DNA: TGCGACAGCACCCCGTTAGACTCTGGGGCCAACGTCCTGACTTTC. This codes for CDSTPLDSGANVLTF.

This clonotype was recorded many times. The V call is TRBV5-1, the J call TRBJ1-1; D gene unclear. This CDR3 region has 15 residues. Trimming pared 1 base from V and 1 base from J, leaving 11 bases between. Germline CDR1 reads SGHRS; CDR2 reads YFSETQ. CDR3 loop: CASSLSAERNTEAFF. The CDR3, as DNA: TGCGCCAGCAGCTTGAGTGCTGAACGGAACACTGAAGCTTTCTTT.

This clonotype was observed at least ten times. The J gene is TRBJ2-7, the V gene TRBV5-1; possible D gene TRBD1, 6 bases. In germline, CDR1 is SGHRS, CDR2 YFSETQ. The CDR3 covers 16 residues. Trimming took 7 bases from V and 0 from J, leaving 20 bases between them. DNA of the CDR3: TGCGCCAGCGGCATCCTACCCGGGACAAACTCCTACGAGCAGTACTTC. Translation: CASGILPGTNSYEQYF. The full variable domain, rest sourced from reference TRBV5-1 and TRBJ2-7, is KAGVTQTPRYLIKTRGQQVTLSCSPISGHRSVSWYQQTPGQGLQFLFEYFSETQRNKGNFPGRFSGRQFSNSRSEMNVSTLELGDSALYLCASGILPGTNSYEQYFGPGTRLTVT.

The chain combines TRBV29-1 with TRBJ2-5, with 7 bases aligning to TRBD2. Looked up from germline, CDR1 is SQVTM and CDR2 is ANQGSEA. This CDR3 spans 16 amino acids. The ends lost 5 bases at V and 1 base at J; junction bases unmatched: 13. CDR3 sequence: CSVFPPAGDSQETQYF. For the CDR3, the DNA is TGCAGCGTTTTCCCCCCGGCGGGGGATAGCCAAGAGACCCAGTACTTC.

V is TRBV20-1 and J is TRBJ2-3, with a tentative D call TRBD1 (8 bases). CDR3 size: 16 residues. From germline, CDR1 is DFQATT and CDR2 SNEGSKA (reference sequence). Trimming left V 0 bases short and J 4 bases short, with 17 bases between. Here the CDR3 DNA reads TGCAGTGCTAGAGAAGGGGGAACAGGGGGGGCAGATACGCAGTATTTT. It codes for CSAREGGTGGADTQYF.

This clonotype was counted only a few times. V is TRBV6-5 and J is TRBJ2-1; the D gene could be TRBD1 or TRBD2 (5 bases each). CDR3 length equals 14 residues. The germline V gene has CDR1 MNHEY and CDR2 SVGAGI. Trimming shortened V by 4 bases and J by 12 bases, and 19 bases separated the two germline ends. The CDR3 coding sequence is TGTGCCAGCAGTTTTCTGGGGCCGGGGAGAGGGCAGTTCTTC. This translates into CASSFLGPGRGQFF.

As to this clonotype: Since a much larger clone is just one base distant, this may be a read error. The chain recombines TRBV12-3 or TRBV12-4 with TRBJ2-3; D call uncertain. Trimming stripped 4 bases from V and 5 bases from J, with 22 bases between. This CDR3 has 17 residues. The CDR3 loop is CASSSGGFPGRLDTQYF. CDR3 DNA: TGTGCCAGCAGTTCGGGTGGGTTCCCCGGAAGGCTAGATACGCAGTATTTT.

This clonotype was seen many times. V gene TRBV11-2 combines with J gene TRBJ2-3; 8 bases agree with TRBD2. V shed 6 bases and J 5 bases; nucleotides not matched to a gene: 16. Germline values: CDR1 SGHAT, CDR2 FQNNGV. CDR3 length: 17 amino acids. The CDR3 loop is CASRGMKAGGLQDTQYF. CDR3 DNA sequence: TGTGCCAGCAGAGGGATGAAGGCGGGAGGACTGCAAGATACGCAGTATTTT.

The rearrangement joins TRBV3-1 to TRBJ2-2; D tentatively reads TRBD1 or TRBD2 (5 bases each). Germline V lookup: CDR1 LGHDT, CDR2 YNNKEL (reference sequence). The CDR3 is made up of 15 amino acids. Trimming pared 10 bases from V and 4 bases from J, leaving 19 bases between. The CDR3 loop is CATTLGRQVTGELFF. The CDR3 nucleotides are TGTGCCACCACCCTGGGACGACAAGTCACCGGGGAGCTGTTTTTT. The full variable domain, rest sourced from reference TRBV3-1 and TRBJ2-2, is DTAVSQTPKYLVTQMGNDKSIKCEQNLGHDTMYWYKQDSKKFLKIMFSYNNKELIINETVPNRFSPKSPDKAHLNLHINSLELGDSAVYFCATTLGRQVTGELFFGEGSRLTVL.

This clonotype has ten or more counts. The chain recombines TRBV5-1 with TRBJ1-3; the D gene is possibly TRBD1 (5 bases). V lost 0 bases and J lost 0, with 10 bases in between. This CDR3 region has 16 residues. The V gene's germline CDR1 is SGHRS and CDR2 YFSETQ. Here the CDR3 reads CASSLVPRDSGNTIYF. Written as DNA, the CDR3 is TGCGCCAGCAGCTTGGTTCCCAGGGACTCTGGAAACACCATATATTTT.

Concerning this clonotype itself: A much larger clone differs from this one at a single base, so this may be a read error. The J gene is TRBJ2-5, the V gene TRBV20-1; D not certain. Germline V gives CDR1 DFQATT, CDR2 SNEGSKA (reference sequence). The CDR3 spans 12 residues. Trimming removed 4 bases at V and 6 bases at J, with 12 bases between. The CDR3 is CSAMKGVKTQYF. In DNA form, the CDR3 reads TGCAGTGCTATGAAGGGTGTAAAGACCCAGTACTTC.

This clonotype was detected many times. The chain employs TRBV5-4 and TRBJ2-1, with 9 bases identical to TRBD2. From germline, CDR1 is SGHNT and CDR2 YYREEE (reference sequence). After removal of 1 base from V and 2 bases from J, the junction contained 10 bases not matched to a gene. This CDR3 is 18 amino acids long. The CDR3 sequence: CASSLFRSGLAPYNEQFF. CDR3 bases: TGTGCCAGCAGCTTGTTCCGCTCCGGACTAGCGCCCTACAATGAGCAGTTCTTC.

The table lists this clonotype with many counts. The chain employs TRBV29-1 and TRBJ2-2, with D unresolved. Germline loops: CDR1 SQVTM, CDR2 ANQGSEA. CDR3 length: 12 residues. Trimming left V 7 bases short and J 8 bases short, with 14 bases between. CDR3 nucleotides: TGCAGCGCCGAGACACCAACGGGGGAGCTGTTTTTT. Its protein product is CSAETPTGELFF.

At least ten counts were recorded for this clonotype. The rearrangement uses TRBV5-1 and TRBJ1-5; TRBD1 agrees at 8 bases. The length of the CDR3 is 14 residues. The trim removed 3 bases at V and 5 bases at J, leaving 4 bases unmatched. The germline V gene has CDR1 SGHRS and CDR2 YFSETQ. Written as DNA, the CDR3 is TGCGCCAGCAGCTATGGACAGGGCGATCAGCCCCAGCATTTT. Translating gives CASSYGQGDQPQHF.

As DNA, the CDR3 is TGTGCCAGCAACTTAGACAGGGGTCCTTCTAACTATGGCTACACCTTC. Encoded protein: CASNLDRGPSNYGYTF. V and J are TRBV6-2 or TRBV6-3 and TRBJ1-2, with 8 bases fitting TRBD1. Germline V gene data show CDR1 as MNHEY and CDR2 as SVGEGT. There are 16 residues in the CDR3. Germline trimming cut 7 bases from V and 0 bases from J; bases unmatched to any gene: 10.